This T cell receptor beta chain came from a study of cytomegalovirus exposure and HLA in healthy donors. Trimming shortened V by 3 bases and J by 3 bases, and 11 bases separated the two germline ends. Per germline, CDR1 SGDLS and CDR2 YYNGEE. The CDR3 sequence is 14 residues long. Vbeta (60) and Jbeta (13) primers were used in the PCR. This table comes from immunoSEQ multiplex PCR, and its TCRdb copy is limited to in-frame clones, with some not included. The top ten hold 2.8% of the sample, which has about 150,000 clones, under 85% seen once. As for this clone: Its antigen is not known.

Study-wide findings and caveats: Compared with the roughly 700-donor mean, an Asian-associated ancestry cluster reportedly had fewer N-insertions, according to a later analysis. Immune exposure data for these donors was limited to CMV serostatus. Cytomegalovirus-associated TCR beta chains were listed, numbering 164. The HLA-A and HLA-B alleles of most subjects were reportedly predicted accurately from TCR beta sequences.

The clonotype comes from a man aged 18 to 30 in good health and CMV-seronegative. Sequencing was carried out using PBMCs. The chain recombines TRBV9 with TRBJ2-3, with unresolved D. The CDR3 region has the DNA TGTGCCAGCAGCGGGCCGGCTAGTACAGATACGCAGTATTTT. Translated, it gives CASSGPASTDTQYF.